The 18 T cell receptor beta chains below were found in one sample sequenced in a study of T cell repertoires in cytomegalovirus infection. TCRdb reprocessed the reads with MiXCR, giving one entry per CDR3 protein. The table has roughly 200,000 distinct CDR3 sequences, 17% seen once. Sequencing used CD8+ T cells from PBMCs. The receptors stem from a human donor in good health (CMV status not recorded). Some clones in this sample may be carry-over from other donors' samples.

This chain connects TRBV7-3 to TRBJ2-1; 8 nucleotides match TRBD2. The V segment lost 4 bases and the J segment 2 bases; nucleotides outside the gene matches: 4. The germline gives CDR1 SGHTA, CDR2 FQGTGA. The CDR3 loop spans 15 amino acids. The CDR3 spells CASSSGGGPYNEQFF. CDR3 nucleotide sequence: TGTGCCAGCAGCTCGGGCGGGGGGCCCTACAATGAGCAGTTCTTC.

The chain has TRBV2 and TRBJ2-5, with D perhaps TRBD1 (6 bases). CDR1 is SNHLY and CDR2 is FYNNEI in the germline V gene. This CDR3 has 13 amino acids. V was trimmed by 4 bases and J by 3 bases, leaving 9 bases between them. CDR3 in amino acids: CASSGTAEETQYF. CDR3 coding DNA: TGTGCCAGCAGTGGGACAGCAGAAGAGACCCAGTACTTC.

This clonotype was recorded at least ten times. The chain joins TRBV7-6 to TRBJ2-7, with TRBD1 matching over 9 bases. V gave up 1 base and J gave up 0 bases; unmatched junction bases: 7. The CDR3 consists of 17 residues. Germline V CDR1 and CDR2: SGHVS, FNYEAQ. The CDR3 here is CASSLGRGTGTSYEQYF. The CDR3 DNA reads as TGTGCCAGCAGCTTAGGACGGGGGACAGGGACCTCCTACGAGCAGTACTTC. Looking up the rest from reference TRBV7-6 and TRBJ2-7 gives the full variable domain: GAGVSQSPRYKVTKRGQDVALRCDPISGHVSLYWYRQALGQGPEFLTYFNYEAQQDKSGLPNDRFSAERPEGSISTLTIQRTEQRDSAMYRCASSLGRGTGTSYEQYFGPGTRLTVT.

The DNA for the CDR3 is TGTGCCAGCAGCTCACAACTCCTCAGAAAGCCAGATACGCAGTATTTT. Translating it yields CASSSQLLRKPDTQYF. V is TRBV7-2 and J is TRBJ2-3; unclear D gene. CDR3 length: 16 residues. Germline values: CDR1 SGHTA, CDR2 FQGNSA. With 4 bases removed from V and 4 bases from J, the gap between germline ends came to 18 bases.

The chain carries TRBV2 and TRBJ2-7; the D gene is possibly TRBD1 (5 bases). V was clipped by 6 bases and J by 5 bases, with 26 bases between them. This CDR3 is 17 amino acids long. From germline, CDR1 is SNHLY and CDR2 FYNNEI. The CDR3, as DNA: TGTGCCAGCAGGGGCCTACTTACAGGTTCAGGACGGGACGAGCAGTACTTC. Protein sequence: CASRGLLTGSGRDEQYF.

A few counts support this clonotype. This chain joins TRBV20-1 and TRBJ1-1; no firm D call. Trimming shortened V by 5 bases and J by 5 bases, and 21 bases separated the two germline ends. The CDR3 is 15 residues long. CDR1 and CDR2 from the germline V gene are DFQATT and SNEGSKA (reference sequence). The CDR3 region has the DNA TGCAGTGCTCCCCCTGTTGGGGAGCGGGTAACTGAAGCTTTCTTT. Protein product: CSAPPVGERVTEAFF.

This chain uses TRBV7-6 with TRBJ1-1; the D is unclear. Trimming removed 2 bases from V and 7 bases from J, with 14 bases in between. Per the germline V gene, CDR1 is SGHVS and CDR2 is FNYEAQ. The CDR3 totals 14 residues. CDR3 protein: CASSLTVFPLEAFF. The CDR3 DNA follows: TGTGCCAGCAGCTTAACAGTCTTCCCCCTTGAAGCTTTCTTT.

Ten or more counts support this clonotype. The rearrangement links TRBV12-3 or TRBV12-4 to TRBJ2-6, with D unclear. V lost 6 bases and J 1 base, leaving 10 bases between the germline ends. CDR3 length: 15 residues. The CDR3 bases are TGTGCCAGCAGCCGATCTAGTTCTGGGGCCAACGTCCTGACTTTC. It specifies CASSRSSSGANVLTF.

The gene calls are TRBV7-9 and TRBJ2-5, with 9 bases lining up with TRBD2. The J segment lost 1 base and the V segment lost 3 bases, leaving 3 bases of the junction unmatched. Germline lookup yields CDR1 SEHNR and CDR2 FQNEAQ (reference sequence). The CDR3 length is 15 residues. In DNA form, the CDR3 reads TGTGCCAGCAGCTTGCTAGCGGGGTCCCAAGAGACCCAGTACTTC. Amino acids: CASSLLAGSQETQYF.

This clonotype appeared a few times. The CDR3 loop reads CASSPTRPDTQYF. DNA for the CDR3: TGTGCCAGCAGCCCCACAAGGCCCGATACGCAGTATTTT. The chain joins TRBV5-4 to TRBJ2-3; D is unclear. CDR3 size: 13 residues. Germline V CDR1 and CDR2: SGHNT, YYREEE (reference sequence). V lost 4 bases and J lost 6, with 12 bases in between. The variable domain in full, completed from reference TRBV5-4 and TRBJ2-3, reads ETGVTQSPTHLIKTRGQQVTLRCSSQSGHNTVSWYQQALGQGPQFIFQYYREEENGRGNFPPRFSGLQFPNYSSELNVNALELDDSALYLCASSPTRPDTQYFGPGTRLTVL.

This clonotype was observed a handful of times. This rearrangement joins TRBV20-1 to TRBJ2-1; D perhaps matches TRBD2 (5 bases). This CDR3 comprises 14 residues. From germline, CDR1 is DFQATT and CDR2 SNEGSKA (reference sequence). The V end was cut by 8 bases, the J end by 0 bases, with 14 bases between. The DNA of the CDR3 is TGCAGTCCCCCCCGGGGAAGCTCCTACAATGAGCAGTTCTTC. Translation: CSPPRGSSYNEQFF.

This sequence joins TRBV11-2 and TRBJ2-5; perhaps TRBD2 as D (6 bases). The CDR3 has 17 residues. Germline lookup yields CDR1 SGHAT and CDR2 FQNNGV. The V gene lost 5 bases and the J gene lost 1 base, with 20 bases spanning the gap. CDR3 sequence reads: CASSLTYWGDPQETQYF. The CDR3 nucleotides are TGTGCCAGCAGCCTTACTTATTGGGGGGACCCCCAAGAGACCCAGTACTTC.

This chain uses TRBV4-1 with TRBJ2-3; no reliable D call. This CDR3 comprises 13 residues. Germline V lookup: CDR1 MGHRA, CDR2 YSYEKL. The V end was cut by 1 base, the J end by 6 bases, with 8 bases between. CDR3 nucleotides: TGCGCCAGCAGCCAAGGAGGTCGGGATACGCAGTATTTT. Translating gives CASSQGGRDTQYF.

The rearrangement uses TRBV7-9 and TRBJ1-1, with a weak D call TRBD1 (6 bases). V lost 5 bases, J lost 6 bases, and 13 bases lay in between. In germline, CDR1 is SEHNR, CDR2 FQNEAQ (reference sequence). There are 13 residues in the CDR3. CDR3 sequence: CASSEQGDPEAFF. The DNA for the CDR3 is TGTGCCAGCAGCGAACAGGGAGATCCTGAAGCTTTCTTT.

The sample holds a few counts of this clonotype. The rearrangement joins TRBV10-3 to TRBJ2-7, with 13 bases identical to TRBD2. Germline CDR1 ENHRY, CDR2 SYGVKD. V shed 3 bases, J shed 0 bases, and the junction held 5 bases outside the gene matches. The CDR3 covers 17 residues. The CDR3 loop is CAISDPGLAGTSYEQYF. Written as DNA, the CDR3 is TGTGCCATCAGTGACCCGGGACTAGCGGGGACCTCCTACGAGCAGTACTTC.

The chain recombines TRBV10-3 with TRBJ2-1; TRBD2 agrees at 7 bases. With V trimmed by 10 bases and J by 0 bases, 9 bases remained unmatched. The CDR3 runs 15 residues. The germline CDR1 and CDR2 sequences are ENHRY and SYGVKD. The CDR3 spells CASREAGNSYNEQFF. In DNA form, the CDR3 reads TGTGCCAGCCGAGAAGCGGGGAACTCCTACAATGAGCAGTTCTTC.

The chain uses TRBV29-1 and TRBJ2-7; 11 nucleotides align to TRBD1. The CDR3 sequence is 16 residues long. The V gene's germline CDR1 is SQVTM and CDR2 ANQGSEA. Trimming took 1 base from V and 5 from J; bases not matched to a gene: 10. For the CDR3, the DNA is TGCAGCGTTGAAGGGTTAACGGACAGGGGGCTCCACGAGCAGTACTTC. Its protein product is CSVEGLTDRGLHEQYF.

This sequence joins TRBV12-3 or TRBV12-4 and TRBJ1-6, with D possibly TRBD1 on 6 matching bases. V lost 6 bases, J lost 0 bases, and 15 bases lay in between. The CDR3 has 17 amino acids. CDR3 sequence reads: CASSPGGALSYNSPLHF. The CDR3 nucleotides are TGTGCCAGCAGCCCCGGGGGCGCCCTCTCCTATAATTCACCCCTCCACTTT.